These 10 T cell receptor beta chains originate from one sample sequenced in a study of CD8+CD57+ T cells in acquired aplastic anemia. The TCR beta profiling, which covered VDJ combination and CDR3 sequence, was carried out using genomic DNA as the template. TCRdb analysed the reads with MiXCR anew, one entry per CDR3 protein. The profile shows a few hundred thousand distinct CDR3 sequences, about a third of them singletons. The specimen sequenced was sorted CD4+, CD8+, or CD8+CD57+ T cells (not recorded which) from PBMCs. The receptor source for this set is a human donor in good health, serving as a control.

The chain uses TRBV2 and TRBJ1-3, with D hard to call. The CDR3 extends over 8 amino acids. Per the germline V gene, CDR1 is SNHLY and CDR2 is FYNNEI. Deletions cut 8 bases from V and 11 bases from J, with 4 bases between. The CDR3: CASQPIYF. The CDR3 bases are TGTGCCAGCCAGCCCATATATTTT.

The chain has TRBV2 and TRBJ2-7, with 8 bases lining up with TRBD1. The CDR3 sequence is 13 residues long. Losses at the gene ends were 7 bases for V and 0 bases for J; bases not matched to a gene: 2. The germline V gene encodes CDR1 SNHLY and CDR2 FYNNEI. The DNA of the CDR3 is TGTGCCAGCACCGGGACAGGCTCCTACGAGCAGTACTTC. Protein sequence: CASTGTGSYEQYF.

Many counts were recorded for this clonotype. This chain connects TRBV19 to TRBJ1-5; unclear D gene. This CDR3 spans 12 amino acids. Germline CDR1 and CDR2: LNHDA and SQIVND (reference sequence). Between the trimmed V and J ends, which lost 5 bases and 6 bases, there was a span of 8 bases. CDR3 bases: TGTGCCAGTAGTTATGGTCGTCAGCCCCAGCATTTT. Protein sequence: CASSYGRQPQHF.

This clonotype was seen many times. The genes are TRBV2 and TRBJ1-5; TRBD1 matches 7 bases. V lost 6 bases and J lost 7; bases outside the gene matches: 6. CDR1 is SNHLY and CDR2 is FYNNEI in the germline V gene. CDR3 length: 13 amino acids. CDR3 nucleotides: TGTGCCAGCAGGGGGACAGCCCAACAGCCCCAGCATTTT. The encoded protein is CASRGTAQQPQHF. Full variable domain (missing parts from reference TRBV2 and TRBJ1-5): EPEVTQTPSHQVTQMGQEVILRCVPISNHLYFYWYRQILGQKVEFLVSFYNNEISEKSEIFDDQFSVERPDGSNFTLKIRSTKLEDSAMYFCASRGTAQQPQHFGDGTRLSIL.

This chain connects TRBV10-3 to TRBJ2-6; D tentatively fits TRBD1 or TRBD2 (5 bases each). The CDR3 length is 17 residues. The V end was cut by 0 bases, the J end by 2 bases, with 11 bases between. The germline gives CDR1 ENHRY, CDR2 SYGVKD. The DNA of the CDR3 is TGTGCCATCAGTGAGTCGATAGGGGACCCTGGGGCCAACGTCCTGACTTTC. Its protein is CAISESIGDPGANVLTF.

As concerns this clonotype: The missing conserved phenylalanine or tryptophan at the end of this CDR3 makes a read error likely. The CDR3 sequence: CASSSQGASNQPQHL. For the CDR3, the DNA is TGCGCCAGCAGCTCCCAGGGGGCAAGCAATCAGCCCCAGCATCTT. This chain links TRBV5-1 with TRBJ1-5, with 8 positions matching TRBD1. The ends lost 3 bases at V and 1 base at J; junction bases unmatched: 3. Germline V gene sequence: CDR1 SGHRS, CDR2 YFSETQ. The CDR3 runs 15 residues.

V gene TRBV12-3 or TRBV12-4 combines with J gene TRBJ1-1, with 7 bases lining up with TRBD1. The CDR3 spans 15 residues. V lost 5 bases, J lost 1 base, and 7 bases stayed unmatched. In DNA, the CDR3 is TGTGCCAGCAGTCCCACAGGGGCCCAGAACACTGAAGCTTTCTTT. It encodes CASSPTGAQNTEAFF.

V is TRBV18 and J is TRBJ1-2, with D possibly matching TRBD1 (5 bases). This CDR3 contains 15 residues. Germline-derived CDR1 and CDR2 are KGHSH and LQKENI. Between the trimmed V and J ends, which lost 0 bases and 7 bases, there was a span of 15 bases. CDR3 region: CASSPPGQDQLGYTF. The CDR3 DNA follows: TGTGCCAGCTCACCACCGGGGCAGGATCAGCTTGGCTACACCTTC.

This clonotype was observed a few times. The rearrangement uses TRBV20-1 and TRBJ2-1; 11 bases agree with TRBD2. The CDR3 is made up of 15 amino acids. Losses at the gene ends were 1 base for V and 7 bases for J; bases not matched to a gene: 6. Germline values: CDR1 DFQATT, CDR2 SNEGSKA (reference sequence). The CDR3 DNA follows: TGCAGTGCTAGAGGCTTAGCGGGGGGGTGGAATGAGCAGTTCTTC. Amino acid sequence: CSARGLAGGWNEQFF.

This clonotype was counted ten times or more. This sequence joins TRBV18 and TRBJ2-7; D gene unclear. CDR3 length: 12 residues. V lost 4 bases, J lost 2 bases, and 6 bases lay in between. In germline, CDR1 is KGHSH, CDR2 LQKENI. The CDR3 loop reads CASSLRTYEQYF. CDR3 sequence (DNA): TGTGCCAGCTCACTACGTACCTACGAGCAGTACTTC.